One T cell receptor beta chain is described in this entry. Antigen unknown. Profiled with immunoSEQ multiplex PCR; TCRdb holds only in-frame clones, not every one. Of tens of thousands of clones in the sample, 81% were seen once. Relapse was seen in all patients after autologous stem cell transplantation, and brentuximab vedotin exposure was variable. Each best response was a complete response, a partial response or progressive disease. This CDR3 contains 15 residues. Germline V gives CDR1 LNHDA, CDR2 SQIVND (reference sequence). V shed 10 bases and J shed 1 base, with 16 bases lying between them. The data were taken from a study of PD-1 blockade in classical Hodgkin lymphoma. General observations from the study: Some patients began nivolumab under 1 year after ASCT. These patients were excluded from later analyses. There was a significant rise in CD4+ TCR diversity by C4D1, with no such rise for CD8+.

The chain joins TRBV19 to TRBJ2-2; D is perhaps TRBD1 (6 bases). Sequenced material: peripheral blood mononuclear cells (PBMCs), taken at baseline. This sequence was found in a human donor with classical Hodgkin lymphoma. CDR3 amino acids: CATNPGTLNTGELFF. For the CDR3, the DNA is TGTGCCACCAACCCCGGGACACTGAACACCGGGGAGCTGTTTTTT.